This TCR beta chain came from a study of blood T cell repertoires in COVID-19. Background on the study: There were acute and convalescent COVID-19 samples, and they came from the United States, Italy and Spain. Sources were T cells, B-cell-depleted T cells, or PBMCs; the material itself was cDNA or gDNA.

Produced via immunoSEQ multiplex PCR; TCRdb's table is partial and in-frame only. The sample shows 200,000 or so clones, around four fifths of them seen only once. Germline CDR1 and CDR2: MGHRA and YSYEKL. Germline trimming cut 4 bases from V and 2 bases from J; bases unmatched to any gene: 6. This CDR3 is 15 amino acids long. The sequence was obtained from an older woman with active or convalescent COVID-19. The chain is built from TRBV4-1 and TRBJ2-5; TRBD1 matches at 8 bases. Sequencing input: peripheral blood. In DNA form, the CDR3 reads TGCGCCAGCAGCCCCGGACAGGGCCCTCAAGAGACCCAGTACTTC. Translated: CASSPGQGPQETQYF.